This T cell receptor (beta chain) was captured in a study of shared clonotypes between healthy human individuals. Data came from immunoSEQ multiplex PCR; TCRdb stores just in-frame clones and leaves some out. The profile covers more than 850,000 clones, with more than 75% appearing a single time and more than 0.5% taken by the ten largest. CDR1 and CDR2 (germline): SGHAT, FQNNGV. Trimming shortened V by 0 bases and J by 3 bases, and 12 bases separated the two germline ends. CDR3 size: 16 residues. Sequenced: memory CD4+ T cells from PBMCs. Subset: CD45RA-negative fraction. This chain connects TRBV11-2 to TRBJ2-1; D may match TRBD1 or TRBD2 (5 bases each). This receptor was taken from a man aged 18-30 years in good health. Some clones in this sample may be carry-over from other donors' samples. DNA of the CDR3: TGTGCCAGCAGCTTAGACGGACTGGGGCTCTACAATGAGCAGTTCTTC. It codes for CASSLDGLGLYNEQFF.